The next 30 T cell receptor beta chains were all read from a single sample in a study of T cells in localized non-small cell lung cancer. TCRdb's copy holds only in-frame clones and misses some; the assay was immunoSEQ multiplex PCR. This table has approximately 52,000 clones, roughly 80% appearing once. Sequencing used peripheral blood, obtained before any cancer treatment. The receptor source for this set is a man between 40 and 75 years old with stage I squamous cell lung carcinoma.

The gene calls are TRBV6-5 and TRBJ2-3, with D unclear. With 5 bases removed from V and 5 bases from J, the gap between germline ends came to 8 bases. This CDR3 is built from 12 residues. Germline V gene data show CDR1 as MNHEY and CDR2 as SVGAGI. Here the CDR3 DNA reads TGTGCCAGCAGTGCTTCGGTAGATACGCAGTATTTT. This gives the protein CASSASVDTQYF.

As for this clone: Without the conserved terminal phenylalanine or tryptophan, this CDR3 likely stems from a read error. The CDR3: CAWSPRQGGAEAFL. In nucleotides, the CDR3 is TGTGCCTGGAGCCCGCGCCAGGGAGGCGCTGAAGCTTTCCTT. The chain employs TRBV30 and TRBJ1-1; possible D gene TRBD1, 5 bases. Trimming cost V 3 bases and J 6 bases, with 17 bases left between them. Germline CDR1 and CDR2: GTSNPN and SVGIG (reference sequence). The CDR3 spans 14 residues.

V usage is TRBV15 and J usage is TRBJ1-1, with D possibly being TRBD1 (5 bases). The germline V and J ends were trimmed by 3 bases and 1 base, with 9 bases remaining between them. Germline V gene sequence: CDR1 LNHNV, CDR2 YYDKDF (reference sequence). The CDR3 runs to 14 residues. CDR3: CATSREGWNTEAFF. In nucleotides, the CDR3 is TGTGCCACCAGCAGGGAGGGGTGGAACACTGAAGCTTTCTTT. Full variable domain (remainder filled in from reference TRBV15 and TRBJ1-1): DAMVIQNPRYQVTQFGKPVTLSCSQTLNHNVMYWYQQKSSQAPKLLFHYYDKDFNNEADTPDNFQSRRPNTSFCFLDIRSPGLGDTAMYLCATSREGWNTEAFFGQGTRLTVV.

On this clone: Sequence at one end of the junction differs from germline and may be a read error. Here the CDR3 DNA reads TGTGCCAGTAGTAACCCGGGACAGGCCGAGAACCCCGGGGAGCTGTTTTTT. The encoded protein is CASSNPGQAENPGELFF. The chain has TRBV19 and TRBJ2-2, with 8 nucleotides matching TRBD1. The CDR3 contains 17 residues. The germline V gene encodes CDR1 LNHDA and CDR2 SQIVND (reference sequence).

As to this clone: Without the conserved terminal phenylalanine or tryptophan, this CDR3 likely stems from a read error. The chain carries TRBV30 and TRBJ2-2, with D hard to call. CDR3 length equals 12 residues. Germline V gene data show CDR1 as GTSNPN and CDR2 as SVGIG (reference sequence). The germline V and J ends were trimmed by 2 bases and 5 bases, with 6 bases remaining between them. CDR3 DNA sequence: TGTGCCTGGAGTTACGGAACCGGGGAGCTGTTTCTT. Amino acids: CAWSYGTGELFL.

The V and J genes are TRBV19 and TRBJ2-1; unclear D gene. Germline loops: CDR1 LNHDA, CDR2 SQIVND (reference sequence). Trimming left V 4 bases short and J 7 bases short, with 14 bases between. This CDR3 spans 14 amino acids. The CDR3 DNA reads TGTGCCAGTAGTACCGGCCTCGGGCGGAATGAGCAGTTCTTC. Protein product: CASSTGLGRNEQFF.

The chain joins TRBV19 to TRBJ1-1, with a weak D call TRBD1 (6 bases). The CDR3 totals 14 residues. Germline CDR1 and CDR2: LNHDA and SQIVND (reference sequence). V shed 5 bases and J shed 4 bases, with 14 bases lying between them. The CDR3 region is CASSRTTGPTEAFF. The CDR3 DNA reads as TGTGCCAGTAGTCGTACAACAGGGCCCACTGAAGCTTTCTTT.

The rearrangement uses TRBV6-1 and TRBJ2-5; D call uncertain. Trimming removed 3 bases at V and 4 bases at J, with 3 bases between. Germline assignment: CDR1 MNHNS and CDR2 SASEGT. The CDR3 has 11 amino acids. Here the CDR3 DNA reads TGTGCCAGCAGTGATTTAGAGACCCAGTACTTC. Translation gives CASSDLETQYF.

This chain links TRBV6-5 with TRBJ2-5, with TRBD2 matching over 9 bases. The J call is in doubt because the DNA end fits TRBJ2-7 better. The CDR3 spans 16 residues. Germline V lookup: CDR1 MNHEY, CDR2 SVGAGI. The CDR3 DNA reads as TGTGCCAGCAGTTACGCGGGGGGGAGTTCCCCCTACGAGCAGTACTTC. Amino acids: CASSYAGGSSPYEQYF.

The CDR3 coding sequence is TGTGCCACCAGCAGAGTTCTTAACGGGGCCGGGGAGCTGTTTTTT. It yields the protein CATSRVLNGAGELFF. This chain links TRBV15 with TRBJ2-2; D possibly corresponds to TRBD2 (5 bases). The V end lost 1 base, the J end lost 6 bases, and 12 bases lay between the germline ends. The CDR3 length is 15 residues. The germline V gene has CDR1 LNHNV and CDR2 YYDKDF (reference sequence).

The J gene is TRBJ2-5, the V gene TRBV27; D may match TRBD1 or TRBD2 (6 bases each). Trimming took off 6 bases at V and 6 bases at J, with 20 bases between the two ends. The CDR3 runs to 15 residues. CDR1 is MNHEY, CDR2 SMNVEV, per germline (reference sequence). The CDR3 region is CASSQTGRQGQTQYF. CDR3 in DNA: TGTGCCAGCAGCCAAACAGGGAGGCAAGGCCAGACCCAGTACTTC.

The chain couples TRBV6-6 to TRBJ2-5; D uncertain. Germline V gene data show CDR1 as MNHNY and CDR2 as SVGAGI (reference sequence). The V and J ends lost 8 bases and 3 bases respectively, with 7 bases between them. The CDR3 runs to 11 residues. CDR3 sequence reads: CASGREETQYF. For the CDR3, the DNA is TGTGCCAGCGGGCGAGAAGAGACCCAGTACTTC.

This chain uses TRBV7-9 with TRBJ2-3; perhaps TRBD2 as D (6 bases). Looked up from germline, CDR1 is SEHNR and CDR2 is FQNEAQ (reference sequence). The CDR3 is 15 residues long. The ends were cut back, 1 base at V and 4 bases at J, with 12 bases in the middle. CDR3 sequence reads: CASSLEGGGADTQYF. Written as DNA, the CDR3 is TGTGCCAGCAGCTTAGAGGGAGGCGGTGCAGATACGCAGTATTTT.

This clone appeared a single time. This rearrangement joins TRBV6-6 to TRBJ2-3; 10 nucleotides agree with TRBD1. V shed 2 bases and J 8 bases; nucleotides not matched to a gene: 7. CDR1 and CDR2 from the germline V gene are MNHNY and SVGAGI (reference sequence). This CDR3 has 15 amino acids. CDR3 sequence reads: CASSYEGQGTGTQYF. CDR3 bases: TGTGCCAGCAGTTACGAGGGACAGGGGACGGGTACGCAGTATTTT.

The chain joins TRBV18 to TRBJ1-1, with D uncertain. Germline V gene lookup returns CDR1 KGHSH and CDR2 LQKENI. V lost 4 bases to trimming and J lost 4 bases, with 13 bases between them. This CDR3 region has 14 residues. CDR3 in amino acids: CASSLGTWSTEAFF. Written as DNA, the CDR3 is TGTGCCAGCTCACTGGGCACCTGGAGCACTGAAGCTTTCTTT.

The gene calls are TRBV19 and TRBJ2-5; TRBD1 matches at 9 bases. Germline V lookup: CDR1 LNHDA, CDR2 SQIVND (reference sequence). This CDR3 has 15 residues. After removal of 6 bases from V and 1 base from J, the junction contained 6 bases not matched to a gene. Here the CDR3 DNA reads TGTGCCAGTAGCCACGGACAGGGGATCCAAGAGACCCAGTACTTC. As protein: CASSHGQGIQETQYF. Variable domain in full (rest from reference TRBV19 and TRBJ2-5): DGGITQSPKYLFRKEGQNVTLSCEQNLNHDAMYWYRQDPGQGLRLIYYSQIVNDFQKGDIAEGYSVSREKKESFPLTVTSAQKNPTAFYLCASSHGQGIQETQYFGPGTRLLVL.

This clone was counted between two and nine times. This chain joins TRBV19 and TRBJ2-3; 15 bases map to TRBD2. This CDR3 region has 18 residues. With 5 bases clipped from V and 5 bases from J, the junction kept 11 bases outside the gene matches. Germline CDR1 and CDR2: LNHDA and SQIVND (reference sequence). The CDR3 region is CASSQHKPGLAGGDTQYF. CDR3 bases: TGTGCCAGTAGTCAACACAAACCGGGACTAGCGGGGGGAGATACGCAGTATTTT.

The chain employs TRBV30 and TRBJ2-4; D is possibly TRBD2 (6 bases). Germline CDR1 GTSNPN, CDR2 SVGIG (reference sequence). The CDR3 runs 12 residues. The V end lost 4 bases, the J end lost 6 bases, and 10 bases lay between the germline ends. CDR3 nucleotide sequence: TGTGCCTGGATTGCAGCGGGAAACATTCAGTACTTC. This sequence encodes CAWIAAGNIQYF.

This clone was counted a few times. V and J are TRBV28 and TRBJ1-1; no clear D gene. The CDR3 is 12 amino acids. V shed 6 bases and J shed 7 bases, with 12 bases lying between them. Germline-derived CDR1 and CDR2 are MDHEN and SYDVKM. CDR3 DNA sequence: TGTGCCAGCAGGGTCCCTAAAAATGAAGCTTTCTTT. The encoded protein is CASRVPKNEAFF.

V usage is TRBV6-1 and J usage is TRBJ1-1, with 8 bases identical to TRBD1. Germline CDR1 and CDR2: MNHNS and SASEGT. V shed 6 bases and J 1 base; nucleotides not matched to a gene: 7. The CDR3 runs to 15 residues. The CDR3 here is CASRPRGQGNTEAFF. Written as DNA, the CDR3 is TGTGCCAGCAGACCCAGGGGGCAGGGGAACACTGAAGCTTTCTTT.

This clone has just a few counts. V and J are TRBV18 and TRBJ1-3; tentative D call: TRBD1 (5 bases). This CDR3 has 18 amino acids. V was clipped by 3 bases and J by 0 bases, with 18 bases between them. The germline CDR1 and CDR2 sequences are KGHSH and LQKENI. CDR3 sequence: CASSPRVPRADSGNTIYF. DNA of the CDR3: TGTGCCAGCTCACCTCGCGTCCCCAGGGCCGACTCTGGAAACACCATATATTTT.

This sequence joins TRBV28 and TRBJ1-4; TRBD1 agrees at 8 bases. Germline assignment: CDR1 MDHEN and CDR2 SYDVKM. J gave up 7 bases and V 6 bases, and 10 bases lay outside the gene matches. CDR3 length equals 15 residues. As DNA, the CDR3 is TGTGCCAGCAGGCCAGACAGGGGAAAGTTTGAAAAACTGTTTTTT. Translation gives CASRPDRGKFEKLFF.

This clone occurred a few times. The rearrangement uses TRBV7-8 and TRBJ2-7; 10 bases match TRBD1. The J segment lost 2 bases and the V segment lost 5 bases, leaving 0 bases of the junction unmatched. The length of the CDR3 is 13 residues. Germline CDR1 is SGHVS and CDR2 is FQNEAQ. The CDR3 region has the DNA TGTGCCAGCAGCGGGACAGGGGCCTACGAGCAGTACTTC. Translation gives CASSGTGAYEQYF.

CDR3 sequence (DNA): TGTGCCAGCACCCCAAGGGGCTCCTACGAGCAGTACTTC. Its protein product is CASTPRGSYEQYF. The chain recombines TRBV7-3 with TRBJ2-7; D is perhaps TRBD1 (5 bases). Germline CDR1 SGHTA, CDR2 FQGTGA. CDR3 length: 13 residues. V gave up 7 bases and J gave up 0 bases, with 10 bases separating them.

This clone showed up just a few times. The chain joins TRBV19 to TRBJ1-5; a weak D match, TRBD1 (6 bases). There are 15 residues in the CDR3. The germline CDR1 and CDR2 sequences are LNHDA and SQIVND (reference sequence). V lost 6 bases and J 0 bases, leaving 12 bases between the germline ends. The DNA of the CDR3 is TGTGCCAGTAGCAGACAGGCGGATAGCAATCAGCCCCAGCATTTT. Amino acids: CASSRQADSNQPQHF. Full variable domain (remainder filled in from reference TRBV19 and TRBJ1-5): DGGITQSPKYLFRKEGQNVTLSCEQNLNHDAMYWYRQDPGQGLRLIYYSQIVNDFQKGDIAEGYSVSREKKESFPLTVTSAQKNPTAFYLCASSRQADSNQPQHFGDGTRLSIL.

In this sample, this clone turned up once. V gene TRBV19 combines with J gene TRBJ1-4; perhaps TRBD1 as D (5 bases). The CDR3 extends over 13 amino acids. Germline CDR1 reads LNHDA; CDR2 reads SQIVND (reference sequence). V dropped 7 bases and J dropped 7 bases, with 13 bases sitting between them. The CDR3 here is CASNPGQGEKLFF. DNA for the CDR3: TGTGCCAGTAATCCCGGGCAGGGTGAAAAACTGTTTTTT. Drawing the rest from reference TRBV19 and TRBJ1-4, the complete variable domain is DGGITQSPKYLFRKEGQNVTLSCEQNLNHDAMYWYRQDPGQGLRLIYYSQIVNDFQKGDIAEGYSVSREKKESFPLTVTSAQKNPTAFYLCASNPGQGEKLFFGSGTQLSVL.

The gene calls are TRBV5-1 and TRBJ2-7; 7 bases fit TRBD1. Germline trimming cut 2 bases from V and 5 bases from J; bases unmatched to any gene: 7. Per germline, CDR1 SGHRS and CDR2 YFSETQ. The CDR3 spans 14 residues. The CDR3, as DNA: TGCGCCAGCAGCTTAATGACAGGGACCCACGAGCAGTACTTC. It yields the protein CASSLMTGTHEQYF.

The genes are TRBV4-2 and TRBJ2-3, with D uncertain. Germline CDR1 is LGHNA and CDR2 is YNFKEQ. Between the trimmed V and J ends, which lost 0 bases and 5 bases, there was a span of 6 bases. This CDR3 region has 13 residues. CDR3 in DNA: TGTGCCAGCAGCCAAGACGAGAGAGATACGCAGTATTTT. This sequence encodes CASSQDERDTQYF.

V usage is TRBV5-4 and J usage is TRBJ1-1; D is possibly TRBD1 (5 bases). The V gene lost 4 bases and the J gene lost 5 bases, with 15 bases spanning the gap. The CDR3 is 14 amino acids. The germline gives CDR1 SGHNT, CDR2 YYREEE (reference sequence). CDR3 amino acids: CASSQGLRPTEAFF. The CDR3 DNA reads TGTGCCAGCAGCCAGGGACTGAGGCCGACTGAAGCTTTCTTT.

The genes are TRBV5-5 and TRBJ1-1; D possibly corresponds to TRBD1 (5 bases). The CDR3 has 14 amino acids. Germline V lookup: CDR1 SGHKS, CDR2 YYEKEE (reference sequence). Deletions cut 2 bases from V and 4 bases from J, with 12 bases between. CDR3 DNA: TGTGCCAGCAGCTTACAGGCGGCGGTCACTGAAGCTTTCTTT. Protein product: CASSLQAAVTEAFF. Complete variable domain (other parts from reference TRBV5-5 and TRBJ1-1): DAGVTQSPTHLIKTRGQQVTLRCSPISGHKSVSWYQQVLGQGPQFIFQYYEKEERGRGNFPDRFSARQFPNYSSELNVNALLLGDSALYLCASSLQAAVTEAFFGQGTRLTVV.